The 29 T cell receptor beta chains reported below all come from one sample, sequenced in a study of regulatory T cells in long-lasting Graves disease. Time point described: newly diagnosed GD, antithyroid drugs for less than 3 months. RNA isolated from PBMCs was used to make the TCR library. Arm-PCR with iRepertoire HTBI primers amplified the CDR3 regions for these TCR beta libraries. TCRdb ran MiXCR on the multiplex PCR reads and lists one entry per CDR3 protein. The sample yields 250,000 to 400,000 distinct CDR3 sequences, about 18% seen once. Material: peripheral blood mononuclear cells (PBMCs), obtained at new diagnosis, from a patient treated with antithyroid drugs. These receptors were collected from a female donor with Graves disease.

This clonotype was found many times. V is TRBV7-6 and J is TRBJ2-7; the D call may be TRBD1 or TRBD2 (5 bases each). In germline, CDR1 is SGHVS, CDR2 FNYEAQ. The germline V and J ends were trimmed by 5 bases and 7 bases, with 21 bases remaining between them. The CDR3 has 15 amino acids. The CDR3 here is CASSQMRGTSGEQYF. The CDR3 nucleotides are TGTGCCAGCAGCCAGATGAGGGGTACCTCGGGGGAGCAGTACTTC.

This clonotype showed up many times. A junction end diverges from the germline sequence, so it may reflect a read error. V and J are TRBV15 and TRBJ2-3, with unresolved D. This CDR3 contains 14 residues. The V gene's germline CDR1 is LNHNV and CDR2 YYDKDF (reference sequence). The CDR3 is CATSRDPGTDTQYF. CDR3 DNA sequence: TGTGCCACCAGCCGAGACCCCGGCACAGATACGCAGTATTTT.

This clonotype has just a few counts. The chain joins TRBV14 to TRBJ1-4; TRBD1 agrees at 9 bases. With 4 bases clipped from V and 6 bases from J, the junction kept 9 bases outside the gene matches. Germline V CDR1 and CDR2: SGHDN, FVKESK. The CDR3 contains 16 residues. CDR3 residues: CASSLWTGVNYEKLFF. The CDR3 DNA sequence: TGTGCCAGCAGCCTCTGGACAGGGGTTAACTATGAAAAACTGTTTTTT.

This clonotype came up many times. The chain is built from TRBV19 and TRBJ1-6; 8 bases align to TRBD1. This CDR3 spans 16 amino acids. V lost 7 bases, J lost 6 bases, and 11 bases stayed unmatched. Germline lookup yields CDR1 LNHDA and CDR2 SQIVND (reference sequence). The DNA of the CDR3 is TGTGCCAGTACCGAATCCCGGACAGGGTCTAATTCACCCCTCCACTTT. Its translation is CASTESRTGSNSPLHF.

Ten or more counts support this clonotype. The J gene is TRBJ2-7, the V gene TRBV11-2, with 9 bases aligning to TRBD1. V was pared by 0 bases and J by 3 bases, with 6 bases of the junction left unmatched. This CDR3 spans 16 amino acids. Germline loops: CDR1 SGHAT, CDR2 FQNNGV. CDR3 residues: CASSLEPGQGLYEQYF. The CDR3 coding sequence is TGTGCCAGCAGCTTAGAACCGGGACAGGGTCTCTACGAGCAGTACTTC.

This clonotype was detected ten times or more. Compared with germline, one end of the junction differs, possibly owing to a read error. The chain combines TRBV10-2 with TRBJ1-1, with a weak D call TRBD1 (6 bases). This CDR3 is built from 14 residues. The germline V gene encodes CDR1 WSHSY and CDR2 SAAADI. The CDR3 is CASRRGAGDTEAFF. The CDR3, as DNA: TGTGCCAGCAGAAGGGGGGCGGGGGACACTGAAGCTTTCTTT.

Note on this clonotype: A far larger clone is only one base removed, so a read error is likely. This sequence joins TRBV28 and TRBJ1-5; no definite D call. Germline V gives CDR1 MDHEN, CDR2 SYDVKM. The CDR3 extends over 14 amino acids. V was cut by 6 bases and J by 8 bases, with 17 bases left in between. In nucleotides, the CDR3 is TGTGCCAGCAGACCGGAGGACTGGTACAAGCCCCAGCATTTT. Amino acid sequence: CASRPEDWYKPQHF.

Ten or more counts support this clonotype. J is TRBJ2-1 and V is TRBV19; 11 bases fit TRBD2. CDR3 length: 15 amino acids. CDR1 is LNHDA and CDR2 is SQIVND in the germline V gene (reference sequence). With V trimmed by 3 bases and J by 5 bases, 3 bases remained unmatched. CDR3 coding DNA: TGTGCCAGTAGTATTGGGACTAGCGGTGACAATGAGCAGTTCTTC. Translation: CASSIGTSGDNEQFF.

This clonotype was found many times. The V call is TRBV28, the J call TRBJ1-6; D perhaps matches TRBD1 (5 bases). V shed 8 bases and J shed 6 bases, with 20 bases lying between them. The CDR3 spans 16 residues. Germline lookup yields CDR1 MDHEN and CDR2 SYDVKM. The CDR3 loop reads CASLTNQGVFNSPLHF. The DNA for the CDR3 is TGTGCCAGCTTGACGAACCAAGGGGTTTTTAATTCACCCCTCCACTTT.

The chain uses TRBV5-6 and TRBJ2-1; D is perhaps TRBD1 (5 bases). Germline lookup yields CDR1 SGHDT and CDR2 YYEEEE. The CDR3 covers 15 residues. The V end lost 4 bases, the J end lost 8 bases, and 19 bases lay between the germline ends. The CDR3 DNA sequence: TGTGCCAGCAGCCCTGACAGAATATCAAATGATGAGCAGTTCTTC. This encodes CASSPDRISNDEQFF.

There are a few counts of this clonotype. The chain joins TRBV7-9 to TRBJ2-5, with a possible D match to TRBD1 (5 bases). The CDR3 is 11 residues long. V lost 8 bases, J lost 4 bases, and 8 bases lay in between. CDR1 and CDR2 (germline): SEHNR, FQNEAQ (reference sequence). The CDR3, as DNA: TGTGCCAGCGGGGCCCCAGAGACCCAGTACTTC. This codes for CASGAPETQYF.

This clonotype has ten or more counts. The V call is TRBV5-6, the J call TRBJ2-7, with D hard to call. The germline V gene encodes CDR1 SGHDT and CDR2 YYEEEE. V lost 2 bases, J lost 4 bases, and 10 bases lay in between. This CDR3 contains 13 residues. This chain's CDR3 is CASSFSRPYEQYF. The DNA of the CDR3 is TGTGCCAGCAGCTTCTCCAGGCCTTACGAGCAGTACTTC.

This clonotype showed up many times. The rearrangement joins TRBV6-2 or TRBV6-3 to TRBJ1-4, with a tentative D call TRBD1 (5 bases). The CDR3 contains 18 residues. Deletions cut 2 bases from V and 0 bases from J, with 16 bases between. The germline V gene has CDR1 MNHEY and CDR2 SVGEGT. As DNA, the CDR3 is TGTGCCAGCAGTTACGTTCGGGGCAGGGAAACAACTAATGAAAAACTGTTTTTT. It translates to CASSYVRGRETTNEKLFF.

This clonotype showed up many times. The chain uses TRBV30 and TRBJ2-2; TRBD2 matches at 8 bases. The length of the CDR3 is 14 residues. Looked up from germline, CDR1 is GTSNPN and CDR2 is SVGIG (reference sequence). V lost 3 bases and J lost 1; bases outside the gene matches: 1. The CDR3 DNA is TGTGCCTGGAGAACTAGCGGGAACACCGGGGAGCTGTTTTTT. Its protein is CAWRTSGNTGELFF.

There are a few counts of this clonotype. The genes are TRBV6-1 and TRBJ2-6; D is possibly TRBD1 (6 bases). Germline CDR1 and CDR2: MNHNS and SASEGT. V lost 1 base and J 0 bases, leaving 16 bases between the germline ends. This CDR3 has 19 residues. The CDR3 loop is CASSEDGRGGPSGANVLTF. The DNA of the CDR3 is TGTGCCAGCAGTGAAGATGGCAGGGGCGGGCCCTCTGGGGCCAACGTCCTGACTTTC.

This clonotype came up many times. V is TRBV24-1 and J is TRBJ2-1, with D perhaps matching TRBD2 (5 bases). V lost 5 bases and J lost 9, with 13 bases in between. CDR3 length equals 13 residues. Looked up from germline, CDR1 is KGHDR and CDR2 is SFDVKD. The CDR3 loop reads CATSATAGLEQFF. The CDR3 bases are TGTGCCACCAGTGCTACAGCAGGACTTGAGCAGTTCTTC.

In this sample, this clonotype turned up many times. This CDR3 is CASSIGVTSGTREQYF. The CDR3 nucleotides read TGTGCCAGTAGTATAGGTGTGACTAGCGGGACGAGGGAGCAGTACTTC. The chain recombines TRBV19 with TRBJ2-7; 11 nucleotides line up with TRBD2. The V gene end was trimmed by 1 base and the J gene end by 7 bases; junction bases not matched to a gene: 9. Per the germline V gene, CDR1 is LNHDA and CDR2 is SQIVND (reference sequence). The CDR3 covers 16 residues.

The sample holds many counts of this clonotype. V is TRBV11-3 and J is TRBJ1-2, with unresolved D. V was trimmed by 4 bases and J by 4 bases, leaving 10 bases between them. This CDR3 is built from 13 residues. Looked up from germline, CDR1 is SGHNT and CDR2 is YENEEA. CDR3: CASSSRDFYGYTF. CDR3 DNA: TGTGCCAGCAGCTCCCGGGATTTCTATGGCTACACCTTC.

This clonotype has only a few counts. The chain employs TRBV24-1 and TRBJ2-3; 14 bases agree with TRBD2. The J segment lost 5 bases and the V segment lost 4 bases, leaving 16 bases of the junction unmatched. The V gene's germline CDR1 is KGHDR and CDR2 SFDVKD. The CDR3 extends over 20 amino acids. Here the CDR3 DNA reads TGTGCCACCAGTGACCCAGGGACTAGCGGGAGCTTCCGACAAAGAGATACGCAGTATTTT. This encodes CATSDPGTSGSFRQRDTQYF.

The V gene is TRBV2, the J gene TRBJ1-4, with 10 bases identical to TRBD1. V lost 7 bases to trimming and J lost 8 bases; unmatched junction nucleotides: 13. Looked up from germline, CDR1 is SNHLY and CDR2 is FYNNEI. This CDR3 region has 16 residues. CDR3 in amino acids: CASTNGQGVFGEKLFF. CDR3 in DNA: TGTGCCAGCACTAACGGACAGGGGGTCTTCGGCGAAAAACTGTTTTTT.

This clonotype was recorded many times. This chain links TRBV2 with TRBJ2-7, with 7 positions matching TRBD1. From germline, CDR1 is SNHLY and CDR2 FYNNEI. The CDR3 has 14 amino acids. V was clipped by 10 bases and J by 0 bases; unmatched bases: 9. In DNA, the CDR3 is TGTGCCAATCGACACCGGGACAGCTCCTACGAGCAGTACTTC. Amino acids: CANRHRDSSYEQYF.

This clonotype was detected many times. The V call is TRBV9, the J call TRBJ1-1, with 7 nucleotides matching TRBD1. Germline values: CDR1 SGDLS, CDR2 YYNGEE. The CDR3 is made up of 16 amino acids. V lost 5 bases to trimming and J lost 1 base; unmatched junction nucleotides: 11. The CDR3 sequence is CASSGQGVTGNTEAFF. The CDR3 region has the DNA TGTGCCAGCAGTGGTCAGGGGGTCACAGGGAACACTGAAGCTTTCTTT.

There are many counts of this clonotype. The chain employs TRBV6-1 and TRBJ2-2; 10 positions match TRBD2. J was trimmed by 5 bases and V by 3 bases; bases with no gene match: 6. CDR3 length: 16 residues. CDR1 MNHNS and CDR2 SASEGT come from the germline V gene. The CDR3 nucleotides read TGTGCCAGCAGTGACCTCGCTAGCGGGGGTACCGGGGAGCTGTTTTTT. Protein sequence: CASSDLASGGTGELFF.

This clonotype showed up many times. The chain has TRBV5-1 and TRBJ1-1; TRBD1 might be the D (6 bases). Germline V gene data show CDR1 as SGHRS and CDR2 as YFSETQ. V lost 6 bases and J 1 base, leaving 13 bases between the germline ends. The CDR3 consists of 14 residues. The CDR3 spells CASTIQGANTEAFF. CDR3 DNA: TGCGCCAGCACCATACAGGGAGCGAACACTGAAGCTTTCTTT.

This clonotype was seen a few times. The J gene is TRBJ1-1, the V gene TRBV7-2, with TRBD1 as a possible D gene (5 bases). Trimming left V 5 bases short and J 5 bases short, with 15 bases between. The CDR3 contains 14 residues. Germline CDR1 and CDR2: SGHTA and FQGNSA. The CDR3 region has the DNA TGTGCCAGCAGCCGAGAGGGGACGGGGACTGAAGCTTTCTTT. This encodes CASSREGTGTEAFF.

Of note for this clonotype: Just one base apart from a much larger clone, this may be a read error. The V gene is TRBV11-2, the J gene TRBJ2-3, with 9 bases matching TRBD2. The CDR3 spans 16 residues. CDR1 and CDR2 from the germline V gene are SGHAT and FQNNGV. J lost 6 bases, V lost 2 bases, and 9 bases had no gene match. The CDR3 loop reads CASSLRPAGGSDTQYF. The CDR3 DNA is TGTGCCAGCAGCTTAAGACCAGCGGGAGGTTCGGATACGCAGTATTTT.

The chain has TRBV20-1 and TRBJ2-1, with 8 bases identical to TRBD2. V dropped 6 bases and J dropped 0; count of bases not matched to a gene: 7. Germline V CDR1 and CDR2: DFQATT, SNEGSKA (reference sequence). The CDR3 runs to 15 residues. Here the CDR3 DNA reads TGCAGTGCCACGACTAGCGCGAGCTCCTACAATGAGCAGTTCTTC. Translated: CSATTSASSYNEQFF.

This clonotype was seen a handful of times. This rearrangement joins TRBV5-1 to TRBJ2-3, with a weak D call TRBD2 (5 bases). The ends were cut back, 6 bases at V and 7 bases at J, with 18 bases in the middle. Germline V gives CDR1 SGHRS, CDR2 YFSETQ. The CDR3 contains 14 residues. CDR3: CASNPVEGVNTQYF. The CDR3 nucleotides are TGCGCCAGCAACCCCGTCGAGGGAGTGAATACGCAGTATTTT.

This clonotype was observed a few times. The rearrangement uses TRBV4-1 and TRBJ2-4; 7 bases align to TRBD2. CDR1 is MGHRA and CDR2 is YSYEKL in the germline V gene. V lost 1 base and J lost 9; bases outside the gene matches: 9. The CDR3 runs to 15 residues. CDR3 in DNA: TGCGCCAGCAGCCAAGGAATGGCGGGAGAGTTCATTCAGTACTTC. This sequence encodes CASSQGMAGEFIQYF.